This T cell receptor (beta chain) was found in a study of T cell responses to AZD1222 COVID-19 vaccine (dated by TCRdb to about 2021). Looking at the study overall: TCR sequencing covered 233 trial participants: nearly 210 given two doses of AZD1222 and 26 given two doses of MenACWY control vaccine. Enrollment into the trials was organized by age into subgroups of 18-55, 56-69 and 70-plus years, and those subgroups contained roughly 150, 30 and 60 TCR-sequenced participants, respectively. Broad study findings and their caveats: Vaccine-associated CD4 TCRs spanned the whole spike protein, with dominant responses in regions 160-218 and 743-854. Because no day 14 peak-response samples were available, repertoires were characterized only after the peak T cell response. After two AZD1222 doses, both the breadth and the depth of spike-specific TCRs were significantly higher than at day 0 and than in MenACWY recipients. Participants were mostly white British, with more females than males. The authors suggested clonal diversity may have been underestimated. In the small 56-69-year group, the increase in depth fell short of significance, most likely because of low power. Conclusions about previously exposed vaccinees are limited because only five to seven AZD1222 recipients were SARS-CoV-2 seropositive at baseline. Epitopes outside the regions mutated in the B.1.351 and B.1.1.7 variants were reportedly recognized by nearly half of the unique spike-specific TCRs.

The CDR3 regions of human TCRbeta chains were analyzed by immunosequencing. In the paper's pipeline: TCRs in the repertoires were matched against a reference library of SARS-CoV-2-specific TCRs that had been generated with the MIRA antigen-specificity platform. Breadth was defined as the fraction of unique TCRs that were SARS-CoV-2-associated, and depth was defined as the fraction of total T cells that were SARS-CoV-2-associated. Using the MIRA data, each spike-specific TCR was mapped to the spike region that the TCR reacts to and placed in a CD4 or CD8 class. Log10-transformed breadth and depth values were compared by one-way ANOVA with Sidak's multiple comparisons tests. The immuneACCESS repertoire file appears here via TCRdb, limited to in-frame rearrangements. These files lack a portion of the clones; in checked studies, under half of the deficit traces to unresolved V genes, and the cause of the others is not known. V and J calls and clone size come straight from that table; D and trimming were deduced from the DNA. The sample yields around 140,000 clones; roughly 89% were counted once. The ten largest clones capture 1.5% to 2% of the sample.

Taken from cysteine to phenylalanine, the CDR3 has 13 residues. The entry retains the CDR3 DNA only, 39 bases that are in frame from base 1. V is pared back by 3 bases and J by 7 bases, with 12 bases lying between the germline termini. Turning to this clone: Its antigen remains unidentified. No qualities accompany the bases; no much larger clone lies one base away.

In the paper's terms, the time point label means: about 28 days (+/-7) after the second vaccine dose. AZD1222 recipients with second doses at about 4 weeks or about 12 weeks were pooled, because spike-specific TCR depth and breadth did not differ between schedules. Vaccinee samples came from UK trials COV001 and COV002, including a single-blind randomized controlled phase 2/3 trial of AZD1222 (ChAdOx1 nCoV-19) in healthy adults. Trial participant PBMC samples were collected at day 0 and day 28 after the second dose for TCRbeta chain sequencing. In this chain, TRBV12-3 or TRBV12-4 is recombined with TRBJ1-1; no D gene is confidently identified. The receptor was derived from an adult who received the AZD1222 COVID-19 vaccine. Sequenced material: peripheral blood, taken 28 days after the second AZD1222 dose. DNA sequence: TGTGCCAGCAGTTTCCCACCTCCATTTGAAGCTTTCTTT. Translated, it reads CASSFPPPFEAFF.